One and the same sample provided the 16 T cell receptor beta chains below, sequenced in a study of blood T cell repertoires in COVID-19. Clones were sequenced by immunoSEQ multiplex PCR, and TCRdb holds only the in-frame ones, with some missing. The table includes 50,000 to 75,000 clones, over 65% detected once. The sequencing sample was made of peripheral blood. Source of these receptors: a man older than 75 with active or convalescent COVID-19.

V and J are TRBV6-1 and TRBJ2-7, with D perhaps TRBD1 (5 bases). The V gene lost 3 bases and the J gene lost 7 bases, with 13 bases spanning the gap. Germline CDR1 and CDR2: MNHNS and SASEGT. This CDR3 comprises 13 residues. The CDR3 here is CASSDGPNREQYF. The CDR3 DNA sequence: TGTGCCAGCAGTGATGGCCCGAACAGGGAGCAGTACTTC.

This clone was recorded once. This sequence joins TRBV28 and TRBJ2-7, with TRBD2 as a possible D gene (7 bases). Trimming took off 7 bases at V and 6 bases at J, with 22 bases between the two ends. Per the germline V gene, CDR1 is MDHEN and CDR2 is SYDVKM. This CDR3 spans 15 amino acids. This CDR3 is CASISPGGGAREQYF. The CDR3 DNA follows: TGTGCCAGCATCTCCCCTGGTGGGGGGGCGCGCGAGCAGTACTTC.

V and J are TRBV27 and TRBJ1-1; TRBD1 aligns across 8 bases. CDR3 size: 15 residues. Trimming at V came to 0 bases and at J to 5 bases, leaving 5 bases not matched to a gene. From germline, CDR1 is MNHEY and CDR2 SMNVEV (reference sequence). CDR3 sequence reads: CASSLSGTGETEAFF. The DNA of the CDR3 is TGTGCCAGCAGTTTATCTGGGACAGGCGAGACTGAAGCTTTCTTT.

The chain recombines TRBV2 with TRBJ1-1; no firm D call. Between the trimmed V and J ends, which lost 2 bases and 10 bases, there was a span of 11 bases. The germline V gene has CDR1 SNHLY and CDR2 FYNNEI. The CDR3 runs 12 residues. The CDR3, as DNA: TGTGCCAGCAGTGAAAGGGAGCCCGGAGCTTTCTTT. The encoded protein is CASSEREPGAFF.

V usage is TRBV11-2 and J usage is TRBJ1-1; possibly TRBD1 for D (5 bases). The CDR3 runs to 16 residues. Trimming took 5 bases from V and 1 from J, leaving 17 bases between them. The germline CDR1 and CDR2 sequences are SGHAT and FQNNGV. The CDR3 loop is CASSPVGGDWNTEAFF. In DNA, the CDR3 is TGTGCCAGCAGCCCCGTGGGGGGGGATTGGAACACTGAAGCTTTCTTT.

This clone was seen ten or more times. J is TRBJ1-2 and V is TRBV6-5; TRBD1 matches 10 bases. Germline V gene data show CDR1 as MNHEY and CDR2 as SVGAGI. The CDR3 loop spans 16 amino acids. Trimming removed 2 bases from V and 4 bases from J; junction bases left unmatched: 7. CDR3 in amino acids: CASSYQGDRGFYGYTF. The CDR3 bases are TGTGCCAGCAGTTACCAGGGGGACAGGGGTTTCTATGGCTACACCTTC.

This clone has just a few counts. The chain carries TRBV11-3 and TRBJ2-7, with D perhaps matching TRBD1 (6 bases). Germline V gives CDR1 SGHNT, CDR2 YENEEA. V was cut by 0 bases and J by 5 bases, with 20 bases left in between. The CDR3 extends over 17 amino acids. CDR3 sequence: CASSLDRSRQAQNEQYF. The CDR3 DNA reads as TGTGCCAGCAGCTTAGATAGGAGTAGACAGGCCCAGAACGAGCAGTACTTC.

This clone was picked up a small number of times. The CDR3 loop is CASSLDGTGAPYEQYF. CDR3 DNA sequence: TGTGCCAGCAGCTTAGACGGGACAGGGGCCCCATACGAGCAGTACTTC. V is TRBV11-2 and J is TRBJ2-7, with 10 positions matching TRBD1. CDR3 size: 16 residues. V shed 0 bases and J 4 bases; nucleotides not matched to a gene: 6. Per germline, CDR1 SGHAT and CDR2 FQNNGV.

The J gene is TRBJ1-6, the V gene TRBV2; 8 bases line up with TRBD1. The CDR3 has 12 amino acids. The V and J ends lost 9 bases and 10 bases, in that order; junction bases with no gene match: 5. In germline, CDR1 is SNHLY, CDR2 FYNNEI. CDR3 amino acids: CASGQGQSPLHF. The CDR3 DNA is TGTGCCAGTGGACAGGGCCAATCACCCCTCCACTTT.

This clone was observed a handful of times. The chain couples TRBV10-3 to TRBJ1-5, with 10 bases identical to TRBD1. The CDR3 has 15 residues. Trimming cost V 2 bases and J 6 bases; bases outside gene matches: 4. Germline V gene data show CDR1 as ENHRY and CDR2 as SYGVKD. The CDR3 loop is CAISEDRGQSQPQHF. The DNA of the CDR3 is TGTGCCATCAGTGAGGACAGGGGGCAGAGTCAGCCCCAGCATTTT.

In nucleotides, the CDR3 is TGTGCCAGCAGCCAACTAGCGGGGGTGCTCTACGAGCAGTACTTC. Its translation is CASSQLAGVLYEQYF. The chain carries TRBV3-1 (or the pseudogene TRBV3-2) and TRBJ2-7, with TRBD2 identical over 10 bases. The CDR3 loop spans 15 amino acids. V was pared by 2 bases and J by 3 bases, with 4 bases of the junction left unmatched. CDR1 and CDR2 from the germline V gene are LGHDT and YNNKEL (reference sequence).

The V gene is TRBV21-1, the J gene TRBJ1-2; the tabulated D call, TRBD1, remains unverified against the DNA. TRBV21-1 is listed as a pseudogene. The CDR3 sequence is 18 residues long. For the CDR3, the DNA is TGTGCCAGCAGCAAAGAGACGTGGGACAGTCTCATGTTCTGTGGCTACACCTTC. Translated: CASSKETWDSLMFCGYTF.

V and J are TRBV5-8 and TRBJ2-1; TRBD2 matches at 7 bases. Germline V gene sequence: CDR1 SGHTS, CDR2 YDEGEE. There are 14 residues in the CDR3. V shed 0 bases, J shed 8 bases, and the junction held 5 bases outside the gene matches. CDR3 sequence reads: CASSLEAGVYEQFF. In DNA, the CDR3 is TGTGCCAGCAGCTTGGAGGCGGGAGTTTATGAGCAGTTCTTC.

The gene calls are TRBV7-6 and TRBJ2-1; TRBD2 matches 8 bases. Germline CDR1 reads SGHVS; CDR2 reads FNYEAQ. The V gene end was trimmed by 2 bases and the J gene end by 2 bases; junction bases not matched to a gene: 2. The CDR3 sequence is 15 residues long. This CDR3 reads CASSLIAGPYNEQFF. CDR3 sequence (DNA): TGTGCCAGCAGCTTAATAGCGGGGCCCTACAATGAGCAGTTCTTC.

The rearrangement joins TRBV6-2 or TRBV6-3 to TRBJ1-2; D remains unclear. Germline loops: CDR1 MNHEY, CDR2 SVGEGT. This CDR3 region has 15 residues. Trimming pared 5 bases from V and 4 bases from J, leaving 17 bases between. The CDR3 DNA reads as TGTGCCAGCAGTGAGTCCCCGGGAACACTCTATGGCTACACCTTC. Its protein is CASSESPGTLYGYTF.

The J gene is TRBJ2-7, the V gene TRBV11-2, with 9 bases identical to TRBD1. V lost 1 base and J lost 4; bases outside the gene matches: 8. Germline CDR1 and CDR2: SGHAT and FQNNGV. This CDR3 has 16 amino acids. The CDR3 DNA is TGTGCCAGCAGCTTAGCGACAGGGGGGCGCGGGTACGAGCAGTACTTC. Translating it yields CASSLATGGRGYEQYF.